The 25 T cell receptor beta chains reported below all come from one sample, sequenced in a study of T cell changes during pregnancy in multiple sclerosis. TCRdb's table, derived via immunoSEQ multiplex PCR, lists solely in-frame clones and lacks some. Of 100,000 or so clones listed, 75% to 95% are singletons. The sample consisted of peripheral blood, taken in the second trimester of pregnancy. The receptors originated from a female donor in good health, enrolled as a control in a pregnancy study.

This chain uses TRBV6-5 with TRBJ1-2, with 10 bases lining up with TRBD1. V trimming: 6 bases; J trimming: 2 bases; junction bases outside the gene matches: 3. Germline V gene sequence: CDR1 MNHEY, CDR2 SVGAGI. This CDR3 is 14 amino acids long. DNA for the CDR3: TGTGCCAGCAGCCAGGGACAGGGGAACTATGGCTACACCTTC. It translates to CASSQGQGNYGYTF.

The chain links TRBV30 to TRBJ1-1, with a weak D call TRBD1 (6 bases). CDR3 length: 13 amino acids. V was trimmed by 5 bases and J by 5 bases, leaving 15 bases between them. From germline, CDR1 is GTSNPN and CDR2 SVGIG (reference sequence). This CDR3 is CAWDRLSGTEAFF. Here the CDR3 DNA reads TGTGCCTGGGACAGGCTCTCGGGGACTGAAGCTTTCTTT.

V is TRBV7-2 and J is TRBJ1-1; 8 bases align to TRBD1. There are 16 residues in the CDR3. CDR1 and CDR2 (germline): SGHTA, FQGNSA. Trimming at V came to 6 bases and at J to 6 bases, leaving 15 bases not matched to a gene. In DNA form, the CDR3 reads TGTGCCAGCAGGCCCGGACAGGGTAGGGGATGGGCTGAAGCTTTCTTT. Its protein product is CASRPGQGRGWAEAFF.

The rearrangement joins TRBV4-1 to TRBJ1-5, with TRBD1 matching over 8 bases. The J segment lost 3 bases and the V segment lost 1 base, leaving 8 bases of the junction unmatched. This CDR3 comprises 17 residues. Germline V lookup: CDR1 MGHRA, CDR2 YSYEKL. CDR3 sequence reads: CASSQAGGSSSNQPQHF. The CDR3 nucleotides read TGCGCCAGCAGCCAAGCAGGGGGCTCATCTTCCAATCAGCCCCAGCATTTT.

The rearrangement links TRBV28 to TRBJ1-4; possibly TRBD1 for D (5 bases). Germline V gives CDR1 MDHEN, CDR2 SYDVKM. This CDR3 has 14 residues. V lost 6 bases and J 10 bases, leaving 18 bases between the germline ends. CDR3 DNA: TGTGCCAGCAGACCGTTGGGGCAGGGAGGAAAACTGTTTTTT. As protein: CASRPLGQGGKLFF.

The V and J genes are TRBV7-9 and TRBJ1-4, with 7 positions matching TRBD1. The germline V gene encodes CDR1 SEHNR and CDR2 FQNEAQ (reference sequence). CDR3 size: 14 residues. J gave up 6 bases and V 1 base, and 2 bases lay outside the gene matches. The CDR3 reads CASSLGQGDEKLFF. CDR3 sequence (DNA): TGTGCCAGCAGCTTAGGACAGGGTGATGAAAAACTGTTTTTT. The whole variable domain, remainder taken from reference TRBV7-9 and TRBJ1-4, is DTGVSQNPRHKITKRGQNVTFRCDPISEHNRLYWYRQTLGQGPEFLTYFQNEAQLEKSRLLSDRFSAERPKGSFSTLEIQRTEQGDSAMYLCASSLGQGDEKLFFGSGTQLSVL.

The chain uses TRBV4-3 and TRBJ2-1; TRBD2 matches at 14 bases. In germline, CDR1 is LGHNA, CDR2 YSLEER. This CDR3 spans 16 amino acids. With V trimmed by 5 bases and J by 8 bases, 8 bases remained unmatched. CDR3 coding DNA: TGCGCCAGCAGCTTCCGACTAGCGGGAGGGTTGGATGAGCAGTTCTTC. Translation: CASSFRLAGGLDEQFF.

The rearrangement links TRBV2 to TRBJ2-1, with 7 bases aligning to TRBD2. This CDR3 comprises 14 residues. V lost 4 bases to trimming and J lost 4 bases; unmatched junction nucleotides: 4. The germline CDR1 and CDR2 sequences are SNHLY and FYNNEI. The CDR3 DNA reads TGTGCCAGCAGTGTGAGCGGGACGTACAATGAGCAGTTCTTC. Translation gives CASSVSGTYNEQFF.

The CDR3 reads CASSERGGRQPQHF. In nucleotides, the CDR3 is TGTGCCAGCAGTGAACGGGGGGGCCGGCAGCCCCAGCATTTT. The chain employs TRBV6-1 and TRBJ1-5; TRBD1 is a possible D gene (6 bases). Germline CDR1 reads MNHNS; CDR2 reads SASEGT. V was cut by 2 bases and J by 7 bases, with 12 bases left in between. The CDR3 is made up of 14 amino acids.

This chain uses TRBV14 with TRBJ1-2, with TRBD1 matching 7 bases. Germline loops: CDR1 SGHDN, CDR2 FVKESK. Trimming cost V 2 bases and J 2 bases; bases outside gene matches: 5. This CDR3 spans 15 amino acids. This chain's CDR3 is CASSQLNRGNYGYTF. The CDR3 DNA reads TGTGCCAGCAGCCAACTAAACAGGGGAAACTATGGCTACACCTTC.

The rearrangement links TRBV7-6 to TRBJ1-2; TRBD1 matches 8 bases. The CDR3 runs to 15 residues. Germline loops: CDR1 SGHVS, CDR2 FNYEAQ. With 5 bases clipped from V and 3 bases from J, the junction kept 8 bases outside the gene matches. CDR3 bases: TGTGCCAGCAGCCCCGATCCGACAGGGGACTATGGCTACACCTTC. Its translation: CASSPDPTGDYGYTF.

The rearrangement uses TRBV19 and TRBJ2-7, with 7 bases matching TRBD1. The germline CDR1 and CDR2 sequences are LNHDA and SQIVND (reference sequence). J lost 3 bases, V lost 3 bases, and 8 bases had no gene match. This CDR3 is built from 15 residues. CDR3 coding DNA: TGTGCCAGTAGTATGTATGGTGGACAGGACTACGAGCAGTACTTC. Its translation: CASSMYGGQDYEQYF.

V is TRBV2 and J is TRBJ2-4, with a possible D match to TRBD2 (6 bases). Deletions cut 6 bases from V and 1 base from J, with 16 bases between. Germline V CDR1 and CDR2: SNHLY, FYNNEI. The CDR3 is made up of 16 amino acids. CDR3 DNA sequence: TGTGCCAGCAGCTCCTTCGAGGGGAGGGCCAAAAACATTCAGTACTTC. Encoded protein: CASSSFEGRAKNIQYF.

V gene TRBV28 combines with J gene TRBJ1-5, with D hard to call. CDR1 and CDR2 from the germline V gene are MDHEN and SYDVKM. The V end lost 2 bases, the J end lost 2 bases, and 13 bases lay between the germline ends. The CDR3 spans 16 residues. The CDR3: CASSLRLGRGNQPQHF. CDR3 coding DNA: TGTGCCAGCAGTTTACGACTAGGGCGTGGCAATCAGCCCCAGCATTTT. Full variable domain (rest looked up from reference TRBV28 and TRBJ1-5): DVKVTQSSRYLVKRTGEKVFLECVQDMDHENMFWYRQDPGLGLRLIYFSYDVKMKEKGDIPEGYSVSREKKERFSLILESASTNQTSMYLCASSLRLGRGNQPQHFGDGTRLSIL.

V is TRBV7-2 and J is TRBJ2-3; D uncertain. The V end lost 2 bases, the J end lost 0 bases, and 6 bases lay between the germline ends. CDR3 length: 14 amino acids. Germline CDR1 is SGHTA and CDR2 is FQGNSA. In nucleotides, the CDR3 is TGTGCCAGCAGCTTAACGACTAGCACAGATACGCAGTATTTT. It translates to CASSLTTSTDTQYF.

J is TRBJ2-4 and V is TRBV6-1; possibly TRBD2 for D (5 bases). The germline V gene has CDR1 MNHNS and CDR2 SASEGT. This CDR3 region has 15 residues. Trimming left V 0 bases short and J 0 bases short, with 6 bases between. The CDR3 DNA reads TGTGCCAGCAGTGAAGCAGGACTAGCCAAAAACATTCAGTACTTC. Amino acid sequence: CASSEAGLAKNIQYF.

DNA for the CDR3: TGTGCCAGCAGCCCCCCGAGACAGGGGGCGAATGAGCAGTTCTTC. Protein: CASSPPRQGANEQFF. The J gene is TRBJ2-1, the V gene TRBV5-4, with TRBD1 matching over 10 bases. V dropped 4 bases and J dropped 7; count of bases not matched to a gene: 8. Germline V lookup: CDR1 SGHNT, CDR2 YYREEE (reference sequence). The CDR3 runs 15 residues.

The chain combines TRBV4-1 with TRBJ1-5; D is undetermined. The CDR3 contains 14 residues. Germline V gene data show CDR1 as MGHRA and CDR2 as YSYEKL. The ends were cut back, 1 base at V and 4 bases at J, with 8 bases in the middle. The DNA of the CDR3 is TGCGCCAGCAGCCAAGTTTCTTTAAATCAGCCCCAGCATTTT. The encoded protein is CASSQVSLNQPQHF.

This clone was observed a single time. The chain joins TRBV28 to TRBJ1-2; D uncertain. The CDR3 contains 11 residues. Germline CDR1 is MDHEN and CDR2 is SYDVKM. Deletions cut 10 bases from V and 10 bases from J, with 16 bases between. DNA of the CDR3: TGTGCCACCTTAGGCAGGCAAATCTACACCTTC. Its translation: CATLGRQIYTF.

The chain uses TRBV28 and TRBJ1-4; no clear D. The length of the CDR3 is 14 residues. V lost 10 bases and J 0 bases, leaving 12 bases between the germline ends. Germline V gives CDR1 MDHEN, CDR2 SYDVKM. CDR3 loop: CATTYVATNEKLFF. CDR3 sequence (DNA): TGTGCCACCACTTACGTTGCAACTAATGAAAAACTGTTTTTT.

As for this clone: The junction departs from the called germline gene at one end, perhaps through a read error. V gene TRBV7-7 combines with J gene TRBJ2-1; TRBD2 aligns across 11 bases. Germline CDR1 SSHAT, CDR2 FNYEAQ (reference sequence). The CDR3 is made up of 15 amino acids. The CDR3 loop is CASSLGTSGSNEQFF. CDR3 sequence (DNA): TGTGCTAGCAGCTTGGGAACTAGCGGGAGCAATGAGCAGTTCTTC.

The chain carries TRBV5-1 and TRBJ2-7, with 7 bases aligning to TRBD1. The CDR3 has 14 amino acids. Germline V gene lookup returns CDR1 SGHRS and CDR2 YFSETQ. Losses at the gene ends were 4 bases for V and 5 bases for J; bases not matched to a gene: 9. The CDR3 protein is CASSRQGPPDEQYF. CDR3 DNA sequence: TGCGCCAGCAGCCGACAGGGTCCGCCGGACGAGCAGTACTTC.

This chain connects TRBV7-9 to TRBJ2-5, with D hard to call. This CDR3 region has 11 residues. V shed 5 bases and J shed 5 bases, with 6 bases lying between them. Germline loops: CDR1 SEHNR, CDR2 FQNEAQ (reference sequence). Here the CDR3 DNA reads TGTGCCAGCAGCCTCTCCGAGACCCAGTACTTC. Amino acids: CASSLSETQYF.

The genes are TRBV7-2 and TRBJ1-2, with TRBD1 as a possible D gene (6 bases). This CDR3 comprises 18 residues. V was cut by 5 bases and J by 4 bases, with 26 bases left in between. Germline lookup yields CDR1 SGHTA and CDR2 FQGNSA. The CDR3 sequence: CASSMLTGKEWYLYGYTF. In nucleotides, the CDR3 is TGTGCCAGCAGCATGCTAACAGGGAAGGAATGGTACCTCTATGGCTACACCTTC.

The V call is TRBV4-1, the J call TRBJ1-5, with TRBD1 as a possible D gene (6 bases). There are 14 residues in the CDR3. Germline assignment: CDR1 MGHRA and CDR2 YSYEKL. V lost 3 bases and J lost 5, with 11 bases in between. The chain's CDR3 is CASSQFRGDQPQHF. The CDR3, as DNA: TGCGCCAGCAGCCAGTTCAGGGGCGATCAGCCCCAGCATTTT.